These 8 T cell receptor beta chains originate from one sample sequenced in a study of beta chain features in type 1 diabetes. Sequenced material consisted of expressed TCRB transcripts (all of the isolated RNA was reverse transcribed). Data came from immunoSEQ multiplex PCR; TCRdb stores just in-frame clones and leaves some out. The sample records more than 300,000 clones, about 12% being singletons. Sequenced material: naive CD4+ T cells from blood. Receptors originate from a man younger than 35 in good health.

The V call is TRBV9, the J call TRBJ2-5, with D possibly matching TRBD2 (5 bases). Germline lookup yields CDR1 SGDLS and CDR2 YYNGEE. The CDR3 contains 12 residues. The V and J ends lost 3 bases and 7 bases respectively, with 10 bases between them. The CDR3 bases are TGTGCCAGCAGCGAGGAACGGGGGACCCAGTACTTC. It specifies CASSEERGTQYF.

A remark on this clone: One end of the junction is discordant with germline, which a read error may explain. The chain uses TRBV29-1 and TRBJ2-1, with 9 bases fitting TRBD1. The CDR3 is 14 residues long. Germline CDR1 is SQVTM and CDR2 is ANQGSEA. The CDR3 bases are TGCAGCGTCGGCCCGGGACAGGGTTACAGTGAGCAGTTCTTC. This sequence encodes CSVGPGQGYSEQFF.

V and J are TRBV7-2 and TRBJ1-2, with 12 bases identical to TRBD1. The CDR3 is 16 amino acids. Germline assignment: CDR1 SGHTA and CDR2 FQGNSA. V lost 0 bases and J lost 7; bases outside the gene matches: 6. The CDR3 region has the DNA TGTGCCAGCAGCTTAGCCTTCCGGGACAGGGGGCTTGGCTACACCTTC. This codes for CASSLAFRDRGLGYTF. The full variable domain, completed using reference TRBV7-2 and TRBJ1-2, is GAGVSQSPSNKVTEKGKDVELRCDPISGHTALYWYRQSLGQGLEFLIYFQGNSAPDKSGLPSDRFSAERTGGSVSTLTIQRTQQEDSAVYLCASSLAFRDRGLGYTFGSGTRLTVV.

This clone was seen a handful of times. V usage is TRBV9 and J usage is TRBJ1-2, with D unresolved. V was trimmed by 0 bases and J by 4 bases, leaving 7 bases between them. In germline, CDR1 is SGDLS, CDR2 YYNGEE. The CDR3 sequence is 13 residues long. The DNA for the CDR3 is TGTGCCAGCAGCGTAGCAATCAGCTATGGCTACACCTTC. Translating gives CASSVAISYGYTF.

The rearrangement joins TRBV18 to TRBJ1-1, with TRBD1 as a possible D gene (6 bases). Germline CDR1 reads KGHSH; CDR2 reads LQKENI. The CDR3 has 13 amino acids. V gave up 5 bases and J gave up 1 base, with 8 bases separating them. The CDR3 DNA follows: TGTGCCAGCTCAGCGGACAGGAACACTGAAGCTTTCTTT. Residues: CASSADRNTEAFF.

This clone was observed a few times. J is TRBJ2-1 and V is TRBV30; 12 bases are shared with TRBD2. V shed 0 bases, J shed 6 bases, and the junction held 3 bases outside the gene matches. Germline V gene lookup returns CDR1 GTSNPN and CDR2 SVGIG (reference sequence). CDR3 size: 15 residues. CDR3 DNA sequence: TGTGCCTGGAGTGTACGACTAGCGGGAGCCAATGAGCAGTTCTTC. It specifies CAWSVRLAGANEQFF.

The genes are TRBV7-9 and TRBJ2-7; the match to TRBD1 covers 10 bases. The CDR3 has 16 amino acids. V dropped 1 base and J dropped 6; count of bases not matched to a gene: 9. From germline, CDR1 is SEHNR and CDR2 FQNEAQ (reference sequence). CDR3 protein: CASSLEFETGGAEQYF. CDR3 in DNA: TGTGCCAGCAGCTTAGAGTTCGAGACAGGGGGCGCCGAGCAGTACTTC.

The chain links TRBV19 to TRBJ2-2; 8 positions agree with TRBD1. Per germline, CDR1 LNHDA and CDR2 SQIVND (reference sequence). V trimming: 7 bases; J trimming: 1 base; junction bases outside the gene matches: 5. The CDR3 loop spans 15 amino acids. CDR3 protein: CASKTGTGNTGELFF. The CDR3 region has the DNA TGTGCCAGTAAAACCGGGACAGGGAACACCGGGGAGCTGTTTTTT.